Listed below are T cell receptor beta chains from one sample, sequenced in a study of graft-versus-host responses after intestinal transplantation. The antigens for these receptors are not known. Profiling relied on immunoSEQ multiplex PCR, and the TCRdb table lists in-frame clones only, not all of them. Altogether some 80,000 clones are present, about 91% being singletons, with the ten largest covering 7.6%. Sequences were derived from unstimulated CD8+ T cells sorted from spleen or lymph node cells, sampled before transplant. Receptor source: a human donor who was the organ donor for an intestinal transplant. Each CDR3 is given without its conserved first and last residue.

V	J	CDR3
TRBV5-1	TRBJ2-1	ASSLVGGDYNEQF
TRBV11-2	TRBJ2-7	ASSPRDRNYEQY
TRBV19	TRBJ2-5	ASSGGPETQY
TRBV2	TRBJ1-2	ARRDNPEVIYGYT
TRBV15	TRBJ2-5	ATSLTGTVSSEQY
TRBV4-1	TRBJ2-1	ASSRYPGPGIEQF
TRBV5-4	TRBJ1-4	ASSFRQGADEKLF
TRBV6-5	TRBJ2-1	ASSSGLAGNNEQF
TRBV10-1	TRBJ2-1	ASSESLQGDRSYNEQF
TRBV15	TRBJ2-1	ASGGSTYNEQF
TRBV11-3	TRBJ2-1	ASSSSLEAGEQF
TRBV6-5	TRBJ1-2	ATQLRTGDDGYT
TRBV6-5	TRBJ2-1	ASSPGTEQF
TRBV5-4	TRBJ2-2	ASSLEQGFHGELF
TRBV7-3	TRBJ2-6	ASSSQVGANVLT
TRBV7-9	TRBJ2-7	ASSLGAYSSYEQY
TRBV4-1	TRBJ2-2	ASSPVGPQGGELF
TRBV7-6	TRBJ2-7	ASSLAGGSSYEQY
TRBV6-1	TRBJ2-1	ATSDRGKGNEQF
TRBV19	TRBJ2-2	ASLAGRANTGELF
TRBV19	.	ASSPTSGRAYEQY
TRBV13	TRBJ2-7	ASTLGDRGPEQY
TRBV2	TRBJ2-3	ASHLPGSGSEDTQY
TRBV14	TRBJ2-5	ASSQGGVGTPSQETQY
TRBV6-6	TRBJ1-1	ASRHRGPEAF
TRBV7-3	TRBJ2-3	ASSLLARDTQY
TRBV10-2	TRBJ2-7	ASREGLTYEQY
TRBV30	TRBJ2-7	AWSDTEGGGIYEQY
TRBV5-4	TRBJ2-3	ASSLFIAGGDTQY
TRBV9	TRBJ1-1	ASSHTNSGLNTEAF
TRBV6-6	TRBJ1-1	ASKYMGNTEAF
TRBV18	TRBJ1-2	ASSPSLRNYGYT
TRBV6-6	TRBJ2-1	ASSGGGRVHRNEQF
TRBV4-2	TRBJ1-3	ATAAGPGNTIY
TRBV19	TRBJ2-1	ASSTLAGTSDEQF
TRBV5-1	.	ASSYGPTYEQY
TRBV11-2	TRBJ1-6	ASSPTYGDSPLH
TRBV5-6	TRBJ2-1	ASSLDGESSYNEQF
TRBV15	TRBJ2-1	ATSRLRGGAEQF
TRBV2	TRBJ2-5	ASSDLAGGGDQETQY
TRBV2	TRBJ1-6	ASGPLFSPLH
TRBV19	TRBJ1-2	ASSTGTGVMFT
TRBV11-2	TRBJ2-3	ASSPWTESTDTQY
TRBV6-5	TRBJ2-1	ASSLGQPSSYNEQF
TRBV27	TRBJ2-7	ASSLGPGGAVYEQY
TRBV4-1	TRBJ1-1	ASSQDPGGGEAF
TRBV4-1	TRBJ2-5	ASSQVQGGETQY
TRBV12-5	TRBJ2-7	ASGADPSEQY
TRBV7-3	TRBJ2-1	ASSSLADEQF